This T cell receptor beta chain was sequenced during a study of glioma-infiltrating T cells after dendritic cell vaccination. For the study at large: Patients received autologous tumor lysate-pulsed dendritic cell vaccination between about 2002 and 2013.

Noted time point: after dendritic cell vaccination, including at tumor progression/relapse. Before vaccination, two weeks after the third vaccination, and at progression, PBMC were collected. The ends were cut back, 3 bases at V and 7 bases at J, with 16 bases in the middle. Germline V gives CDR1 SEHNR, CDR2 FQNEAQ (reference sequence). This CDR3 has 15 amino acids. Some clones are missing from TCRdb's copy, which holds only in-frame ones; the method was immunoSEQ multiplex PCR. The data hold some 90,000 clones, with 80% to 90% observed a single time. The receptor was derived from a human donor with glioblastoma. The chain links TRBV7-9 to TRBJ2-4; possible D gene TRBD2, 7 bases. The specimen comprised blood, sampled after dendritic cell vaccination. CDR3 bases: TGTGCCAGCAGCTTTGGGGGGGCGTTGGCGAACATTCAGTACTTC. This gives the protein CASSFGGALANIQYF.